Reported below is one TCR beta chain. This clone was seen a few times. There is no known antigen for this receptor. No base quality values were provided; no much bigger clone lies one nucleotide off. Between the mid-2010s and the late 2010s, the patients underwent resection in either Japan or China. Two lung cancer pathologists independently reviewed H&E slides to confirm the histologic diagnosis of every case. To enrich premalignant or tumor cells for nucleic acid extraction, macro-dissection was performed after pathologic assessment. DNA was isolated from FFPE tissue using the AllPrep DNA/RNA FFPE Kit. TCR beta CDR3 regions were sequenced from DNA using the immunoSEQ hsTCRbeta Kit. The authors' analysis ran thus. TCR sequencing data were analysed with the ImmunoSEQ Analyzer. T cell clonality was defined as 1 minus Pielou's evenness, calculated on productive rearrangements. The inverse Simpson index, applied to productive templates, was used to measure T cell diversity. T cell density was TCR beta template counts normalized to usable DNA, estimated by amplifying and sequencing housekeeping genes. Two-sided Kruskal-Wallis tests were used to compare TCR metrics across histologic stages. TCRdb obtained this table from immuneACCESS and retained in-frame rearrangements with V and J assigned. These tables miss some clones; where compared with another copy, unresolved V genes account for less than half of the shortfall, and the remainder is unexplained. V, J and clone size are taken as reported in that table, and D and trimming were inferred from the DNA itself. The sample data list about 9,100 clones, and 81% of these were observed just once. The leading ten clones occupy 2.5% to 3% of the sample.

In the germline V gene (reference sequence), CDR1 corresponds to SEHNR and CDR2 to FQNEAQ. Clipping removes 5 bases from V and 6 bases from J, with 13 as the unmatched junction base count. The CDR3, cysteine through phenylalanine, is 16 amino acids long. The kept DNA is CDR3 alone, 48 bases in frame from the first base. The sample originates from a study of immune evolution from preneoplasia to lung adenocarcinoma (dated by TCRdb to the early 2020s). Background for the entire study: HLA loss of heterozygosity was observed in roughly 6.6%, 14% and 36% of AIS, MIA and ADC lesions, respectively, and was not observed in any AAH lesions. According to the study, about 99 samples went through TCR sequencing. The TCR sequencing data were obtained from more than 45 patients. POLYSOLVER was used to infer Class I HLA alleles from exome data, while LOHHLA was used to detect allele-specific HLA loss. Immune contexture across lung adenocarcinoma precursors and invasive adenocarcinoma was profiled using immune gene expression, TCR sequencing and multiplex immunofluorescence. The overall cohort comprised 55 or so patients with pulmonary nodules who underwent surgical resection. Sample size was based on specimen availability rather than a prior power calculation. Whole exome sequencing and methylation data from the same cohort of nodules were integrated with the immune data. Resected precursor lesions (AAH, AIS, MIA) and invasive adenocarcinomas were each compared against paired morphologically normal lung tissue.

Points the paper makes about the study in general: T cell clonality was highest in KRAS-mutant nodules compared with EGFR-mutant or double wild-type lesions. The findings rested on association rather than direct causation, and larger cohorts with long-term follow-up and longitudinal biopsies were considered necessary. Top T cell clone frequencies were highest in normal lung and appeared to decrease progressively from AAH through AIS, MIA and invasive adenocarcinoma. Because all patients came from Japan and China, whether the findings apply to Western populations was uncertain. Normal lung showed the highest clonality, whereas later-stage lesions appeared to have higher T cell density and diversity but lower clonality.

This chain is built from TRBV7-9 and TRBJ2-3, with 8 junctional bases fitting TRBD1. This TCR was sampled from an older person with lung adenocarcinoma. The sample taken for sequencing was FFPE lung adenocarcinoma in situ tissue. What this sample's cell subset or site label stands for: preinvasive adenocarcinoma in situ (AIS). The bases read TGTGCCAGCAGCCCACCCCGCCGGACAGGGAGCGATACGCAGTATTTT. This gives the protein CASSPPRRTGSDTQYF.